The subject of this entry is one T cell receptor (beta chain). The CDR3 covers 13 residues. Deletions cut 3 bases from V and 4 bases from J, with 9 bases between. Germline V lookup: CDR1 LGHNA, CDR2 YSLEER. TCRdb re-called the RT-PCR reads through MiXCR, storing one row per CDR3 protein. The sample yields about 210,000 distinct CDR3 sequences, roughly two fifths seen once. These data are taken from a study of patients and donors after allogeneic stem cell transplantation. The origin of this receptor is a human donor who was either an allogeneic HSCT recipient or a stem cell or donor lymphocyte infusion donor (not recorded which). It is not recorded whose cells these are; they may come from a transplant donor. The chain recombines TRBV4-3 with TRBJ1-2; D gene unclear. Sequencing was carried out using blood, either unsorted or a sorted T cell fraction (not recorded which). The CDR3 DNA is TGCGCCAGCAGCCACGACTACTCCTATGGCTACACCTTC. This sequence encodes CASSHDYSYGYTF.